The 19 T cell receptor beta chains presented below share a single source sample, sequenced in a study of patients and donors after allogeneic stem cell transplantation. One entry per CDR3 protein results from TCRdb running MiXCR on the RT-PCR reads. The data hold 200,000 to 250,000 distinct CDR3 sequences, with around 14% observed a single time. Sequenced input: blood, either unsorted or a sorted T cell fraction (not recorded which). The receptors come from a human donor who was either an allogeneic HSCT recipient or a stem cell or donor lymphocyte infusion donor (not recorded which). It is not recorded whose cells these are; they may come from a transplant donor.

This clonotype was recorded at least ten times. The chain couples TRBV5-1 to TRBJ2-7, with D tentatively TRBD1 (6 bases). CDR3 length equals 13 residues. V was trimmed by 5 bases and J by 3 bases, leaving 12 bases between them. The V gene's germline CDR1 is SGHRS and CDR2 YFSETQ. The CDR3 region is CASRQGTFYEQYF. The CDR3 DNA sequence: TGCGCCAGCAGACAGGGAACTTTCTACGAGCAGTACTTC.

This clonotype was detected many times. The chain couples TRBV5-1 to TRBJ2-5, with 11 bases identical to TRBD2. Trimming removed 1 base from V and 5 bases from J; junction bases left unmatched: 10. This CDR3 contains 17 residues. Germline CDR1 is SGHRS and CDR2 is YFSETQ. The CDR3 loop reads CASSLWIAGGPGETQYF. For the CDR3, the DNA is TGCGCCAGCAGCTTGTGGATAGCGGGAGGGCCGGGGGAGACCCAGTACTTC. Based on the CDR3 plus reference TRBV5-1 and TRBJ2-5, the full variable domain is KAGVTQTPRYLIKTRGQQVTLSCSPISGHRSVSWYQQTPGQGLQFLFEYFSETQRNKGNFPGRFSGRQFSNSRSEMNVSTLELGDSALYLCASSLWIAGGPGETQYFGPGTRLLVL.

The rearrangement uses TRBV7-9 and TRBJ1-1; TRBD1 is a possible D gene (6 bases). There are 13 residues in the CDR3. Germline loops: CDR1 SEHNR, CDR2 FQNEAQ (reference sequence). V was shortened by 7 bases and J by 1 base, with 10 bases between the two germline ends. The CDR3 nucleotides are TGTGCCAGCACTGACAGGCGGAACACTGAAGCTTTCTTT. Its translation is CASTDRRNTEAFF.

This clonotype was detected a few times. The chain uses TRBV11-2 and TRBJ2-7; D gene unclear. Trimming removed 3 bases at V and 5 bases at J, with 14 bases between. Germline CDR1 SGHAT, CDR2 FQNNGV. The CDR3 contains 14 residues. This CDR3 reads CASSFGVSFDEQYF. CDR3 sequence (DNA): TGTGCCAGCAGCTTCGGTGTGAGTTTCGACGAGCAGTACTTC.

This clonotype was counted only a few times. An end of the junction differs from the germline gene, which may be a read error. This chain joins TRBV20-1 and TRBJ2-5, with 7 nucleotides matching TRBD1. This CDR3 contains 15 residues. Looked up from germline, CDR1 is DFQATT and CDR2 is SNEGSKA (reference sequence). The CDR3 DNA is TGCAGTGCTGGAGACCGGGACAGCCACCAAGAGACCCAGTACTTC. Translation gives CSAGDRDSHQETQYF.

This clonotype was counted only a few times. The genes are TRBV20-1 and TRBJ1-2; no firm D call. The CDR3 length is 13 residues. Germline V gives CDR1 DFQATT, CDR2 SNEGSKA (reference sequence). V lost 0 bases and J 0 bases, leaving 5 bases between the germline ends. The CDR3 DNA reads as TGCAGTGCTAGAGATCTTCCTAACTATGGCTACACCTTC. Protein: CSARDLPNYGYTF.

The J gene is TRBJ2-3, the V gene TRBV12-3 or TRBV12-4, with 7 positions matching TRBD2. Trimming at V came to 6 bases and at J to 2 bases, leaving 11 bases not matched to a gene. The CDR3 runs to 16 residues. CDR3 coding DNA: TGTGCCAGCAGCTTAATTAGCGGGCTCCCCACAGATACGCAGTATTTT. This translates into CASSLISGLPTDTQYF.

This clonotype was recorded many times. The CDR3, as DNA: TGCAGTGCCTCCCCCGGGTTCAATCAGCCCCAGCATTTT. Translating gives CSASPGFNQPQHF. The genes are TRBV20-1 and TRBJ1-5; no clear D. Trimming shortened V by 6 bases and J by 3 bases, and 12 bases separated the two germline ends. The germline CDR1 and CDR2 sequences are DFQATT and SNEGSKA (reference sequence). The CDR3 has 13 amino acids.

The chain employs TRBV20-1 and TRBJ2-5; 13 bases line up with TRBD2. Germline CDR1 and CDR2: DFQATT and SNEGSKA (reference sequence). V dropped 0 bases and J dropped 5; count of bases not matched to a gene: 0. CDR3 length equals 14 residues. The CDR3 region has the DNA TGCAGTGCTAGAGAACTAGCGGGGGGGGAGACCCAGTACTTC. Its translation is CSARELAGGETQYF.

This clonotype has only a few counts. The rearrangement joins TRBV6-5 to TRBJ2-3, with no clear D. Germline lookup yields CDR1 MNHEY and CDR2 SVGAGI. The CDR3 runs to 10 residues. V lost 8 bases and J 5 bases, leaving 5 bases between the germline ends. DNA for the CDR3: TGTGCCAGCGGAAGAGATACGCAGTATTTT. Translation gives CASGRDTQYF.

This clonotype was seen at least ten times. J is TRBJ2-3 and V is TRBV7-3; D not certain. The CDR3 totals 16 residues. V lost 5 bases, J lost 1 base, and 16 bases lay in between. Germline CDR1 reads SGHTA; CDR2 reads FQGTGA. CDR3 nucleotides: TGTGCCAGCAGCCCAACGATGGGAAGGGGCACAGATACGCAGTATTTT. Its protein is CASSPTMGRGTDTQYF.

This clonotype was picked up many times. The chain uses TRBV6-5 and TRBJ2-2; D may be TRBD1 (6 bases). The V gene's germline CDR1 is MNHEY and CDR2 SVGAGI. V was clipped by 0 bases and J by 0 bases, with 8 bases between them. This CDR3 contains 16 residues. This CDR3 is CASSYSWDTNTGELFF. CDR3 in DNA: TGTGCCAGCAGTTACTCGTGGGACACGAACACCGGGGAGCTGTTTTTT.

This chain links TRBV10-3 with TRBJ2-3; 9 positions agree with TRBD2. V was pared by 3 bases and J by 0 bases, with 4 bases of the junction left unmatched. Germline V CDR1 and CDR2: ENHRY, SYGVKD. The CDR3 sequence is 16 residues long. The CDR3 here is CAISEGTSLSTDTQYF. Written as DNA, the CDR3 is TGTGCCATCAGTGAAGGGACTAGCCTTAGCACAGATACGCAGTATTTT.

In this sample, this clonotype turned up a few times. The chain joins TRBV20-1 to TRBJ2-3; D possibly corresponds to TRBD1 (6 bases). CDR1 is DFQATT, CDR2 SNEGSKA, per germline (reference sequence). This CDR3 comprises 11 residues. Trimming cost V 8 bases and J 2 bases, with 8 bases left between them. This chain's CDR3 is CSPGATDTQYF. The CDR3 DNA sequence: TGCAGTCCAGGGGCCACAGATACGCAGTATTTT.

The gene calls are TRBV14 and TRBJ2-2; weak D call: TRBD1 (6 bases). There are 16 residues in the CDR3. Germline lookup yields CDR1 SGHDN and CDR2 FVKESK. Trimming removed 3 bases at V and 8 bases at J, with 19 bases between. CDR3 protein: CASSQHRAFGSGELFF. CDR3 in DNA: TGTGCCAGCAGCCAGCACAGGGCCTTCGGGTCGGGGGAGCTGTTTTTT.

This clonotype was detected a few times. This chain connects TRBV6-4 to TRBJ1-2, with 7 bases that match TRBD1. The V gene's germline CDR1 is MRHNA and CDR2 SNTAGT. J gave up 8 bases and V 5 bases, and 11 bases lay outside the gene matches. The CDR3 runs 14 residues. The CDR3 region is CASSPLTGSGGYTF. CDR3 coding DNA: TGTGCCAGCAGTCCTCTGACAGGGTCGGGAGGCTACACCTTC.

This clonotype was found many times. V gene TRBV2 combines with J gene TRBJ2-2, with a possible D match to TRBD1 (6 bases). The CDR3 has 15 amino acids. V lost 7 bases to trimming and J lost 3 bases, with 15 bases between them. Looked up from germline, CDR1 is SNHLY and CDR2 is FYNNEI. Here the CDR3 DNA reads TGTGCCAGCAAAGGGGATGGGGGCGACACCGGGGAGCTGTTTTTT. Translation: CASKGDGGDTGELFF.

The V gene is TRBV6-2 or TRBV6-3, the J gene TRBJ1-5; tentative D call: TRBD1 (5 bases). The V and J ends lost 6 bases and 4 bases respectively, with 16 bases between them. Germline values: CDR1 MNHEY, CDR2 SVGEGT. The CDR3 consists of 15 residues. The CDR3 sequence is CASSQRGDPNQPQHF. CDR3 nucleotide sequence: TGTGCCAGCAGCCAGCGAGGGGACCCGAATCAGCCCCAGCATTTT.

The V gene is TRBV19, the J gene TRBJ2-3, with 7 bases fitting TRBD1. Germline V gene data show CDR1 as LNHDA and CDR2 as SQIVND (reference sequence). The length of the CDR3 is 16 residues. Trimming took 2 bases from V and 6 from J; bases not matched to a gene: 11. The DNA of the CDR3 is TGTGCCAGTAGTATAAGAGGGACAGTCGTTGGGGATACGCAGTATTTT. It encodes CASSIRGTVVGDTQYF.